This TCR beta chain was retrieved from a study of CD8+ T cells in alopecia areata. The treatment here: oral pan-JAK inhibitor, 5-10 mg twice daily. Per the germline V gene, CDR1 is SGHDT and CDR2 is YYEEEE. This CDR3 spans 18 amino acids. Trimming took 2 bases from V and 4 from J, leaving 25 bases between them. Following extraction, RNA underwent reverse transcription to cDNA, which served as the sequencing template. The repertoire was sequenced with immunoSEQ multiplex PCR; TCRdb's copy has only in-frame clones and lacks some. This table holds roughly 180,000 clones, 53% found once. Sequenced here: CD8+ T cells sorted from blood, sampled at week 24, from a patient treated with tofacitinib. The rearrangement joins TRBV5-6 to TRBJ2-7; tentative D call: TRBD2 (7 bases). This sequence originates from a human donor with alopecia areata. The CDR3 DNA sequence: TGTGCCAGCAGCTTCGTCCGGGGGGCCCGCTTCGGATCATACGAGCAGTACTTC. It codes for CASSFVRGARFGSYEQYF.